The 13 T cell receptor beta chains below all came from one sample that was sequenced in a study of blood T cells in healthy people across ages (dated by TCRdb to between 2014 and 2017). The library was made by 5' RACE. A second PCR of roughly 6 to 12 cycles was run with a J-beta primer mix and a sample-barcoded 5' primer. The raw public reads went through TCRdb reprocessing: fastp at Q25, MiXCR clone calling, in-frame beta chains kept. CDR3 protein sequences are deduplicated, and each keeps its most common genes and DNA. The sample table holds some 1.8 million distinct CDR3 sequences, of which about 39% were seen once. About 23% of the sample lies in the top ten. Sample: blood. These receptors originate from a human donor in good health.

Regarding this clonotype: At one end the junction does not follow the germline gene, possibly because of a read error. The chain uses TRBV5-1 and TRBJ2-1, with 8 positions matching TRBD2. CDR1 SGHRS and CDR2 YFSETQ come from the germline V gene. This CDR3 comprises 19 residues. In nucleotides, the CDR3 is TGCGCCAGCAGCCTATATGGGTCGAGCGGGGGCTACTCCTACAGTGAGCAGTTCTTC. The encoded protein is CASSLYGSSGGYSYSEQFF.

The sample holds a few counts of this clonotype. The V gene is TRBV7-2, the J gene TRBJ2-5; TRBD1 or TRBD2 may be the D gene (5 bases each). This CDR3 is built from 16 residues. V was pared by 4 bases and J by 3 bases, with 18 bases between. Germline V gene sequence: CDR1 SGHTA, CDR2 FQGNSA. CDR3 coding DNA: TGTGCCAGCAGCTCGGGGACGGATTCAATTAAAGAGACCCAGTACTTC. Translation gives CASSSGTDSIKETQYF.

CDR3 residues: CASQFGGGTESIGEQFF. For the CDR3, the DNA is TGCGCCAGCCAGTTTGGGGGGGGGACAGAAAGTATAGGGGAGCAGTTCTTC. The chain joins TRBV5-1 to TRBJ2-1, with D possibly being TRBD1 or TRBD2 (7 bases each). From germline, CDR1 is SGHRS and CDR2 YFSETQ. The V end lost 7 bases, the J end lost 10 bases, and 30 bases lay between the germline ends. The CDR3 is 17 amino acids.

In this sample, this clonotype turned up a few times. V is TRBV28 and J is TRBJ2-3; TRBD2 matches at 8 bases. Germline lookup yields CDR1 MDHEN and CDR2 SYDVKM. V dropped 2 bases and J dropped 1; count of bases not matched to a gene: 5. This CDR3 has 16 amino acids. The CDR3, as DNA: TGTGCCAGCAGTTTAGATCGAGCGGGGGGCACAGATACGCAGTATTTT. Protein: CASSLDRAGGTDTQYF.

Turning to this clonotype: This is likely an artifact of a read error, given a far larger clone one base away. J is TRBJ2-6 and V is TRBV12-3 or TRBV12-4; 9 nucleotides agree with TRBD1. The CDR3 runs 16 residues. The CDR3 sequence is CVSSPGTGTGANVLTF. CDR3 nucleotides: TGTGTCAGCAGTCCCGGGACAGGGACTGGGGCCAACGTCCTGACTTTC.

In its sample, this clonotype was seen many times. The V gene is TRBV20-1, the J gene TRBJ2-1; 10 bases agree with TRBD2. This CDR3 comprises 16 residues. From germline, CDR1 is DFQATT and CDR2 SNEGSKA (reference sequence). The junction had 13 bases not matched to a gene; V was cut back by 1 base and J by 10 bases. The CDR3 sequence is CSARGLGSGGTREQFF. The CDR3, as DNA: TGCAGTGCTAGAGGATTGGGTAGCGGGGGGACTCGCGAGCAGTTCTTC.

The chain has TRBV7-2 and TRBJ2-2, with D unresolved. Looked up from germline, CDR1 is SGHTA and CDR2 is FQGNSA. V dropped 3 bases and J dropped 8 bases, with 10 bases sitting between them. The CDR3 is 13 amino acids. DNA of the CDR3: TGTGCCAGCAGCTTTGGGCGGTTGGGGGAGCTGTTTTTT. Protein sequence: CASSFGRLGELFF.

This chain connects TRBV9 to TRBJ2-7; D unresolved. V was pared by 4 bases and J by 10 bases, with 21 bases between. Germline-derived CDR1 and CDR2 are SGDLS and YYNGEE. The CDR3 runs 14 residues. The CDR3 loop is CASSHYATATDQYF. In nucleotides, the CDR3 is TGTGCCAGCAGCCACTACGCAACAGCCACCGACCAGTACTTC.

This chain joins TRBV5-1 and TRBJ1-1; D may be TRBD1 (5 bases). V lost 0 bases and J 1 base, leaving 10 bases between the germline ends. CDR1 and CDR2 (germline): SGHRS, YFSETQ. The length of the CDR3 is 15 residues. CDR3 coding DNA: TGCGCCAGCAGCTTGGAGGAGGGGCCGAACACTGAAGCTTTCTTT. This translates into CASSLEEGPNTEAFF. Drawing the rest from reference TRBV5-1 and TRBJ1-1, the complete variable domain is KAGVTQTPRYLIKTRGQQVTLSCSPISGHRSVSWYQQTPGQGLQFLFEYFSETQRNKGNFPGRFSGRQFSNSRSEMNVSTLELGDSALYLCASSLEEGPNTEAFFGQGTRLTVV.

The chain recombines TRBV12-3 or TRBV12-4 with TRBJ1-2; D ambiguous. Trimming left V 3 bases short and J 5 bases short, with 10 bases between. The CDR3 totals 13 residues. Written as DNA, the CDR3 is TGTGCCAGCAGTTTGGTGGAAGGGTATGGCTACACCTTC. Translated: CASSLVEGYGYTF.

J is TRBJ1-1 and V is TRBV5-2; TRBD1 is the table's D call, not checked against the DNA. TRBV5-2 represents a pseudogene. The CDR3 sequence is 13 residues long. CDR3 in amino acids: CASTLTGETEAFF. Here the CDR3 DNA reads TGTGCCAGCACCTTGACAGGGGAAACTGAAGCTTTCTTT.

This clonotype appeared a few times. This rearrangement joins TRBV28 to TRBJ2-5, with D unresolved. V was pared by 6 bases and J by 4 bases, with 15 bases between. Germline loops: CDR1 MDHEN, CDR2 SYDVKM. There are 14 residues in the CDR3. In DNA, the CDR3 is TGTGCCAGCAGCTCCCTTGTGGTCGCAGAGACCCAGTACTTC. Protein product: CASSSLVVAETQYF.

The V and J genes are TRBV6-2 or TRBV6-3 and TRBJ1-5; D remains ambiguous. The CDR3 runs to 15 residues. Trimming took off 2 bases at V and 6 bases at J, with 14 bases between the two ends. CDR1 MNHEY and CDR2 SVGEGT come from the germline V gene. In DNA form, the CDR3 reads TGTGCCAGCAGTTACGCCCTAAGGGCATCTCAGCCCCAGCATTTT. Translated, it gives CASSYALRASQPQHF.